This is a list of T cell receptor beta chains from one sample in a study of CD8 T cells in Susac syndrome. TCRdb analysed the immunoSEQ multiplex PCR reads with MiXCR anew, one entry per CDR3 protein. The table includes 75,000 to 100,000 distinct CDR3 sequences, roughly 94% detected once. The material sequenced was CD8+ T cells from PBMCs. Every receptor here comes from a human donor with Susac syndrome. Each CDR3 is given with its conserved first and last residue. A D gene is named only where the DNA matches it firmly. Clone size, where shown, is once, few, many, or a class for clones that have expanded.

len	abundance	v_gene	d_gene	j_gene	CDR3aa	CDR3nt
12	-	TRBV29-1	-	TRBJ1-1	CSVDRDGTEAFF	TGCAGCGTTGACAGGGACGGCACTGAAGCTTTCTTT
16	-	TRBV6-1	TRBD2	TRBJ2-3	CASGIQRDTLGNTQYF	TGTGCCAGCGGGATACAGCGGGATACGTTGGGAAATACGCAGTATTTT
17	-	TRBV4-3	TRBD2	TRBJ2-1	CASSQDPTSGEGWEQFF	TGCGCCAGCAGCCAAGACCCGACTAGCGGGGAGGGATGGGAGCAGTTCTTC
13	-	TRBV12-3/TRBV12-4	TRBD1	TRBJ2-1	CASSPDRGREQFF	TGTGCCAGCAGCCCCGACAGGGGGCGTGAGCAGTTCTTC
15	-	TRBV20-1	-	TRBJ2-7	CSARAIGTGIDEQYF	TGCAGTGCTAGAGCTATTGGGACGGGGATTGACGAGCAGTACTTC
14	-	TRBV13	TRBD1	TRBJ2-1	CASSLDRTYNEQFF	TGTGCCAGCAGCTTGGACAGGACTTACAATGAGCAGTTCTTC
12	-	TRBV7-2	-	TRBJ2-5	CASSLDWETQYF	TGTGCCAGCAGCTTAGATTGGGAGACCCAGTACTTC
13	-	TRBV6-2/TRBV6-3	-	TRBJ2-5	CASSHPVQETQYF	TGTGCCAGCAGCCACCCGGTGCAAGAGACCCAGTACTTC
14	-	TRBV7-9	-	TRBJ2-6	CASSLVSGANVLTF	TGTGCCAGCAGCTTAGTTTCTGGGGCCAACGTCCTGACTTTC
17	-	TRBV4-3	TRBD1	TRBJ2-2	CASSQEGQGVNTGELFF	TGCGCCAGCAGCCAAGAGGGACAGGGGGTGAACACCGGGGAGCTGTTTTTT
13	-	TRBV14	-	TRBJ2-7	CASSQAGWDEQYF	TGTGCCAGCAGCCAAGCAGGGTGGGACGAGCAGTACTTC
12	-	TRBV9	-	TRBJ1-1	CASSVDTTEAFF	TGTGCCAGCAGCGTAGATACCACTGAAGCTTTCTTT
14	-	TRBV13	-	TRBJ1-1	CASSLRQLNTEAFF	TGTGCCAGCAGCCTACGACAGCTGAACACTGAAGCTTTCTTT
16	once	TRBV4-3	-	TRBJ2-7	CASSQDRLEGTYEQYF	TGCGCCAGCAGCCAAGATCGATTGGAGGGAACCTACGAGCAGTACTTC
14	once	TRBV28	-	TRBJ1-5	CASSLRASNQPQHF	TGTGCCAGCAGTCTCCGTGCGAGCAATCAGCCCCAGCATTTT
11	-	TRBV3-1	-	TRBJ2-3	CASSLEDTQYF	TGTGCCAGCAGCCTTGAAGATACGCAGTATTTT
13	-	TRBV30	TRBD2	TRBJ2-7	CAFLLAGGGEQYF	TGTGCTTTCCTACTAGCGGGAGGAGGTGAGCAGTACTTC
15	-	TRBV5-1	TRBD1	TRBJ2-5	CASSSGTVNGETQYF	TGCGCCAGCAGCTCGGGGACAGTGAACGGGGAGACCCAGTACTTC
13	-	TRBV12-5	TRBD1	TRBJ2-5	CASGFPLTGELYF	TGTGCTAGTGGTTTCCCGCTTACAGGGGAGCTGTACTTC
12	-	TRBV29-1	-	TRBJ2-1	CSVVSSYNEQFF	TGCAGCGTTGTGAGCTCCTACAATGAGCAGTTCTTC
15	-	TRBV13	-	TRBJ2-7	CASSPLQGLAYEQYF	TGTGCCAGCAGCCCGCTACAGGGTTTGGCCTACGAGCAGTACTTC
15	once	TRBV9	-	TRBJ2-1	CASSTGGGLYNEQFF	TGTGCCAGCAGCACGGGAGGGGGCTTATACAATGAGCAGTTCTTC
13	-	TRBV7-2	-	TRBJ2-1	CASSFNRDNEQFF	TGTGCCAGCAGCTTCAACAGGGACAATGAGCAGTTCTTC
17	-	TRBV18	-	TRBJ2-3	CASSPQEVADSTDTQYF	TGTGCCAGCTCACCACAAGAGGTAGCGGATAGCACAGATACGCAGTATTTT
12	-	TRBV20-1	TRBD1	TRBJ1-1	CSARDRDGGAFF	TGCAGTGCTCGGGACAGGGATGGTGGAGCTTTCTTT
12	-	TRBV7-9	-	TRBJ2-1	CASSLFANEQFF	TGTGCCAGCAGCTTATTTGCGAATGAGCAGTTCTTC
16	-	TRBV3-1	-	TRBJ1-2	CASSQDDSASDYGYTF	TGTGCCAGCAGCCAAGACGACAGCGCATCGGACTATGGCTACACCTTC
14	-	TRBV27	-	TRBJ2-6	CASSSNSGANVLTF	TGTGCCAGCAGTTCGAACTCTGGGGCCAACGTCCTGACTTTC
17	-	TRBV28	-	TRBJ2-5	CASSPPFFSEGQETQYF	TGTGCCAGCAGTCCCCCTTTCTTCTCGGAGGGCCAAGAGACCCAGTACTTC
16	-	TRBV15	-	TRBJ1-2	CATSRDNSPTSYGYTF	TGTGCCACCAGCAGAGATAACAGCCCTACGTCCTATGGCTACACCTTC
16	-	TRBV27	TRBD2	TRBJ2-3	CASTSQLAEPGDTQYF	TGTGCCAGCACCTCCCAACTAGCGGAGCCGGGAGATACGCAGTATTTT